These 28 T cell receptor beta chains came from one sample sequenced in a study of primary melanoma T cells and metastatic recurrence. Profiled with immunoSEQ multiplex PCR; TCRdb holds only in-frame clones, not every one. The sample records fewer than 1,200 clones, roughly 75% being singletons. The sample consisted of melanoma tumor tissue. These receptors all come from a human donor with melanoma.

J is TRBJ2-2 and V is TRBV29-1; 9 nucleotides agree with TRBD2. The germline CDR1 and CDR2 sequences are SQVTM and ANQGSEA. V lost 4 bases to trimming and J lost 0 bases; unmatched junction nucleotides: 9. CDR3 length equals 17 residues. The CDR3 coding sequence is TGCAGCGTTGGGATTAGCGGGAGTTCAGCGAACACCGGGGAGCTGTTTTTT. It specifies CSVGISGSSANTGELFF.

The DNA of the CDR3 is TGTGCCTCAAATGGGGAAGATCAGCCCCAGCATTTT. Translation: CASNGEDQPQHF. This chain joins TRBV6-8 and TRBJ1-5; the D is unclear. Germline V lookup: CDR1 MNHGY, CDR2 SAAAGT. The CDR3 consists of 12 residues. The V gene lost 11 bases and the J gene lost 5 bases, with 13 bases spanning the gap.

The J gene is TRBJ2-5, the V gene TRBV10-2, with D uncertain. Trimming stripped 5 bases from V and 1 base from J, with 5 bases between. Germline values: CDR1 WSHSY, CDR2 SAAADI. This CDR3 spans 12 amino acids. CDR3 region: CASSLFQETQYF. In nucleotides, the CDR3 is TGCGCCAGCAGTCTGTTCCAAGAGACCCAGTACTTC.

The chain links TRBV5-1 to TRBJ2-3; no clear D gene. V dropped 3 bases and J dropped 0 bases, with 14 bases sitting between them. The CDR3 has 16 amino acids. CDR1 is SGHRS, CDR2 YFSETQ, per germline. CDR3: CASSWVGISSTDTQYF. CDR3 coding DNA: TGCGCCAGCAGCTGGGTTGGGATCTCCAGCACAGATACGCAGTATTTT.

The V call is TRBV28, the J call TRBJ1-5, with D maybe TRBD1 (6 bases). Trimming pared 2 bases from V and 4 bases from J, leaving 15 bases between. CDR3 length: 16 amino acids. Germline CDR1 and CDR2: MDHEN and SYDVKM. CDR3 coding DNA: TGTGCCAGCAGTTTAAGGGGGGCGGGCAGAAATCAGCCCCAGCATTTT. Translation gives CASSLRGAGRNQPQHF.

The chain links TRBV28 to TRBJ1-3; the D is unclear. Germline lookup yields CDR1 MDHEN and CDR2 SYDVKM. This CDR3 has 14 amino acids. V was pared by 4 bases and J by 4 bases, with 11 bases between. Written as DNA, the CDR3 is TGTGCCAGCAGTTGGAGGCGCACGGGAAACACCATATATTTT. Encoded protein: CASSWRRTGNTIYF.

This clone was seen only a few times. The CDR3 nucleotides are TGTGCCAGCAGGACCCCAGGGACAGCCGGAACTTTCTTT. Translated, it gives CASRTPGTAGTFF. This rearrangement joins TRBV6-8 to TRBJ1-1; 7 bases are a match to TRBD1. CDR3 length: 13 residues. Germline loops: CDR1 MNHGY, CDR2 SAAAGT. Trimming removed 6 bases from V and 12 bases from J; junction bases left unmatched: 13.

In DNA form, the CDR3 reads TGTGCCAGCACCCAGAGTGGGGGGGCTGGGGCCAACGTCCTGACTTTC. Amino acids: CASTQSGGAGANVLTF. This chain links TRBV6-8 with TRBJ2-6; 7 nucleotides align to TRBD2. CDR1 is MNHGY, CDR2 SAAAGT, per germline. The V and J ends lost 7 bases and 2 bases, in that order; junction bases with no gene match: 8. The CDR3 totals 16 residues.

The CDR3 sequence: CAWRGAGGQETQYF. The CDR3 nucleotides read TGTGCCTGGAGGGGGGCGGGAGGACAAGAGACCCAGTACTTC. The chain uses TRBV30 and TRBJ2-5, with 8 nucleotides matching TRBD2. V lost 3 bases to trimming and J lost 2 bases; unmatched junction nucleotides: 5. The CDR3 extends over 14 amino acids. Germline assignment: CDR1 GTSNPN and CDR2 SVGIG (reference sequence).

V gene TRBV19 combines with J gene TRBJ1-6; D unclear. The V end was cut by 5 bases, the J end by 10 bases, with 24 bases between. The CDR3 runs to 17 residues. In germline, CDR1 is LNHDA, CDR2 SQIVND (reference sequence). For the CDR3, the DNA is TGTGCCAGTAGTCCGGGCAGAACCCACAGTCCCCGGTCACCCCTCCACTTT. As protein: CASSPGRTHSPRSPLHF.

V gene TRBV28 combines with J gene TRBJ1-1; TRBD1 aligns across 9 bases. Per germline, CDR1 MDHEN and CDR2 SYDVKM. V gave up 6 bases and J gave up 4 bases; unmatched junction bases: 12. This CDR3 is built from 16 residues. The DNA for the CDR3 is TGTGCCAGCAGCCCGGGACAGGGCAGGGTCGGCACTGAAGCTTTCTTT. Protein product: CASSPGQGRVGTEAFF.

The gene calls are TRBV19 and TRBJ2-7; no reliable D call. There are 13 residues in the CDR3. In germline, CDR1 is LNHDA, CDR2 SQIVND (reference sequence). V lost 5 bases, J lost 3 bases, and 11 bases lay in between. The CDR3 here is CASSPILDYEQYF. CDR3 bases: TGTGCCAGTAGTCCCATATTGGACTACGAGCAGTACTTC.

With respect to this clone: At one boundary the junction diverges from the germline segment, which might be a read error. The V call is TRBV28, the J call TRBJ1-5; D remains unclear. The CDR3 runs to 15 residues. Germline V CDR1 and CDR2: MDHEN, SYDVKM. The CDR3 sequence: CANSRRTGFNQPQHF. CDR3 DNA sequence: TGTGCCAACAGTCGCAGGACGGGATTCAATCAGCCCCAGCATTTT.

The rearrangement joins TRBV7-6 to TRBJ1-6; TRBD1 aligns across 10 bases. Germline lookup yields CDR1 SGHVS and CDR2 FNYEAQ. This CDR3 is built from 15 residues. J gave up 11 bases and V 3 bases, and 7 bases lay outside the gene matches. The CDR3 here is CASSLEGQGRPPLHF. The CDR3 nucleotides read TGTGCCAGCAGCTTGGAGGGACAGGGGAGGCCACCCCTCCACTTT.

This sequence joins TRBV12-2 and TRBJ2-5. TRBV12-2 is an annotated pseudogene. CDR3 size: 14 residues. The CDR3, as DNA: TGTGCCAGTAAAGAGTCGGGGCGGCTCGAGACCCAGTACTTC. The encoded protein is CASKESGRLETQYF.

The chain has TRBV7-5 and TRBJ2-7. TRBV7-5 is described as a pseudogene. The CDR3 spans 17 residues. The CDR3 reads CVRTYGTRPNRSYEQYF. The CDR3, as DNA: TGTGTCAGAACCTATGGAACCCGACCAAACCGCTCCTACGAGCAGTACTTC.

This rearrangement joins TRBV18 to TRBJ2-7, with TRBD1 matching over 8 bases. From germline, CDR1 is KGHSH and CDR2 LQKENI. V was pared by 3 bases and J by 3 bases, with 7 bases of the junction left unmatched. The CDR3 extends over 15 amino acids. CDR3 region: CASSPLGTGFYEQYF. The CDR3 DNA sequence: TGTGCCAGCTCACCTCTAGGGACAGGTTTCTACGAGCAGTACTTC.

The chain joins TRBV5-1 to TRBJ1-1; D is ambiguous. The length of the CDR3 is 14 residues. Deletions cut 4 bases from V and 0 bases from J, with 10 bases between. Per the germline V gene, CDR1 is SGHRS and CDR2 is YFSETQ. CDR3 region: CASSLGPVNTEAFF. The CDR3 DNA is TGCGCCAGCAGCCTTGGACCGGTGAACACTGAAGCTTTCTTT.

The sample holds one count of this clone. The chain couples TRBV19 to TRBJ2-3; D not resolved. This CDR3 spans 16 amino acids. Germline V gene data show CDR1 as LNHDA and CDR2 as SQIVND (reference sequence). The V and J ends lost 2 bases and 1 base respectively, with 13 bases between them. CDR3 sequence: CASSISTIRGTDTQYF. The CDR3 bases are TGTGCCAGTAGTATATCCACGATTAGGGGCACAGATACGCAGTATTTT.

This clone came up once. The CDR3 nucleotides read TGTGCCTGGAGTCCCGGGACCCGCCAGAGAAACACCATATATTTT. It codes for CAWSPGTRQRNTIYF. This chain connects TRBV30 to TRBJ1-3; TRBD1 might be the D (5 bases). In germline, CDR1 is GTSNPN, CDR2 SVGIG (reference sequence). The CDR3 is 15 amino acids. The V and J ends lost 2 bases and 5 bases respectively, with 16 bases between them.

On this clone itself: X marks the residue encoded by a base that is unread or ambiguous. V usage is TRBV5-1 and J usage is TRBJ1-4; D ambiguous. V was trimmed by 7 bases and J by 1 base, leaving 14 bases between them. The CDR3 totals 15 residues. Looked up from germline, CDR1 is SGHRS and CDR2 is YFSETQ. CDR3 bases: TGCGCCAGCCGGCCCGACGGTGYAACTAATGAAAAACTGTTTTTT. Encoded protein: CASRPDGXTNEKLFF.

The chain uses TRBV23-1 and TRBJ1-5; 9 nucleotides line up with TRBD1. TRBV23-1 is placed among ORFs of uncertain function. This CDR3 is built from 13 residues. V dropped 6 bases and J dropped 7; count of bases not matched to a gene: 4. CDR3 in DNA: TGCGCCAGCAGCAGAGGACAGGGGCAGCCCCAGCATTTT. This encodes CASSRGQGQPQHF.

The chain uses TRBV29-1 and TRBJ2-1, with TRBD2 identical over 7 bases. The length of the CDR3 is 15 residues. CDR1 is SQVTM and CDR2 is ANQGSEA in the germline V gene. With 3 bases clipped from V and 6 bases from J, the junction kept 11 bases outside the gene matches. CDR3 protein: CSVEASGATGNEQFF. CDR3 sequence (DNA): TGCAGCGTTGAGGCTAGCGGAGCCACCGGCAATGAGCAGTTCTTC.

The V call is TRBV6-8, the J call TRBJ2-7, with a possible D match to TRBD2 (6 bases). V lost 6 bases, J lost 0 bases, and 18 bases lay in between. This CDR3 contains 16 residues. Germline CDR1 is MNHGY and CDR2 is SAAAGT. The CDR3 protein is CASSKGGADSSYEQYF. Written as DNA, the CDR3 is TGTGCCAGCAGCAAAGGCGGGGCTGATAGCTCCTACGAGCAGTACTTC.

This clone was counted only a few times. The chain combines TRBV15 with TRBJ2-3, with 7 bases that match TRBD2. CDR1 is LNHNV and CDR2 is YYDKDF in the germline V gene (reference sequence). Trimming took 7 bases from V and 1 from J; bases not matched to a gene: 8. This CDR3 is 15 amino acids long. In DNA form, the CDR3 reads TGTGCCACCAACCCACTAGCGTCAGGCACAGATACGCAGTATTTT. Amino acid sequence: CATNPLASGTDTQYF.

The chain links TRBV11-3 to TRBJ1-3; tentatively, D is TRBD1 (5 bases). This CDR3 has 14 residues. Germline V gene data show CDR1 as SGHNT and CDR2 as YENEEA. V lost 5 bases, J lost 0 bases, and 8 bases lay in between. This chain's CDR3 is CASSRGTSGNTIYF. CDR3 coding DNA: TGTGCCAGCAGCCGGGGGACCTCTGGAAACACCATATATTTT.

This clone came up once. The genes are TRBV28 and TRBJ2-3; 7 positions match TRBD2. The V and J ends lost 3 bases and 4 bases, in that order; junction bases with no gene match: 7. The length of the CDR3 is 15 residues. CDR1 and CDR2 (germline): MDHEN, SYDVKM. The CDR3 region is CASSFGGVRADTQYF. The DNA for the CDR3 is TGTGCCAGCAGTTTTGGGGGGGTCAGGGCAGATACGCAGTATTTT. Using reference TRBV28 and TRBJ2-3 for the parts outside the CDR3, the full variable domain is DVKVTQSSRYLVKRTGEKVFLECVQDMDHENMFWYRQDPGLGLRLIYFSYDVKMKEKGDIPEGYSVSREKKERFSLILESASTNQTSMYLCASSFGGVRADTQYFGPGTRLTVL.

The CDR3 here is CASSQGQVLNNEQFF. The CDR3 DNA follows: TGCGCCAGCAGCCAGGGACAGGTCTTGAACAATGAGCAGTTCTTC. The rearrangement uses TRBV23-1 and TRBJ2-1, with 8 bases matching TRBD1. TRBV23-1 is an ORF, and what it does is uncertain. This CDR3 region has 15 residues. With V trimmed by 6 bases and J by 5 bases, 9 bases remained unmatched.